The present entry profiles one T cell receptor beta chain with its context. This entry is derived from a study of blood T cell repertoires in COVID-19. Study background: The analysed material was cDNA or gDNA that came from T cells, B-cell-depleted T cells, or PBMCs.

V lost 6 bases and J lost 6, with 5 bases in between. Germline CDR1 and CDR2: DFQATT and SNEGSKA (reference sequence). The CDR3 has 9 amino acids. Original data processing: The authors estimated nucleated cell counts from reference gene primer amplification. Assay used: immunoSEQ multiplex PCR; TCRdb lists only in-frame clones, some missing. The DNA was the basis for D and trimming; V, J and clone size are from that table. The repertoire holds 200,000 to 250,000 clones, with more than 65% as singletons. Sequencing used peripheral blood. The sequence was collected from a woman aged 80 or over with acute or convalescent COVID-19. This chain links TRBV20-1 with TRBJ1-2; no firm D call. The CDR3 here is CSASDGYTF. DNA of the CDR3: TGCAGTGCCTCAGATGGCTACACCTTC.